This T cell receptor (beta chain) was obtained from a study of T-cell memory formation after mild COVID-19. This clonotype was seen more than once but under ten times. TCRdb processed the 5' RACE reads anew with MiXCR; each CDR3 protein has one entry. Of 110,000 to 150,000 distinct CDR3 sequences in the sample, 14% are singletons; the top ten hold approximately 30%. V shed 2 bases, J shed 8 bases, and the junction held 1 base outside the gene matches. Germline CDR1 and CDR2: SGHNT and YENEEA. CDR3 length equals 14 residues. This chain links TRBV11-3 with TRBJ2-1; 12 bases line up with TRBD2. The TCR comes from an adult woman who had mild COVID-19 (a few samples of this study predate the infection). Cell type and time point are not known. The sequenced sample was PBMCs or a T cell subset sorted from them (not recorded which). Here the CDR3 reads CASSLRLAGDEQFF. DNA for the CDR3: TGTGCCAGCAGCTTACGACTAGCGGGAGATGAGCAGTTCTTC.